This section outlines one T cell receptor (beta chain) sequence together with its context. The CDR3 covers 15 residues. The germline gives CDR1 SGDLS, CDR2 YYNGEE. The V end was cut by 0 bases, the J end by 4 bases, with 14 bases between. Assay used: immunoSEQ multiplex PCR; TCRdb lists only in-frame clones, some missing. Of some 2.4 million clones listed, roughly 93% are singletons. These data originate in a study of shared clonotypes between healthy human individuals. The TCR originated in a man younger than 30 in good health. Some clones in this sample may be carry-over from other donors' samples. Sample: naive CD4+ T cells from PBMCs. Documented subset: CD45RA+ positively selected. The chain employs TRBV9 and TRBJ2-7, with D unclear. The CDR3 spells CASSVDLGNLYEQYF. The CDR3 nucleotides read TGTGCCAGCAGCGTAGATCTGGGGAATCTATACGAGCAGTACTTC.